This TCR beta chain was obtained from a study of T cell responses to AZD1222 COVID-19 vaccine. Study-level results: Per reports, nearly half of all spike-specific TCRs target regions that are unmutated in variants. There were mostly white British donors and more females than males, and clonal diversity was possibly underestimated. The study sampled repertoires only after the peak T cell response.

Here immunoSEQ multiplex PCR was the method, and the copy in TCRdb shows in-frame clones only, minus some. The repertoire holds about 180,000 clones, with approximately 92% as singletons. The CDR3 is 14 residues long. The V gene end was trimmed by 4 bases and the J gene end by 9 bases; junction bases not matched to a gene: 4. CDR1 is SGHAT and CDR2 is FQDESV in the germline V gene (reference sequence). Concerning this clone itself: As yet, its antigen is unknown.

Sequenced here: peripheral blood, sampled 28 days after the second dose of the MenACWY control vaccine. This chain uses TRBV11-1 with TRBJ1-6; 9 nucleotides match TRBD1. This receptor was obtained from an adult who received the MenACWY meningococcal vaccine as a control. CDR3 nucleotide sequence: TGTGCCAGCAGCTCGACAGGGGGGAGTTCACCCCTCCACTTT. It is translated as CASSSTGGSSPLHF.